This T cell receptor (beta chain) was retrieved from a study of blood T cells in healthy people across ages. Primed by a sample-barcoded 5' primer and a J-beta primer mix, a second PCR proceeded for 7 to 11 cycles. TCRdb passed the 5' RACE reads through MiXCR, listing each CDR3 protein once. The sample lists fewer than 750,000 distinct CDR3 sequences, roughly 48% seen once, with roughly 24% in the top ten. Trimming cost V 0 bases and J 4 bases, with 13 bases left between them. The CDR3 length is 16 residues. CDR1 and CDR2 from the germline V gene are MNHNY and SVGAGI (reference sequence). The authors extracted at least 6 micrograms of total RNA per sample. This clonotype occurred a few times.

The chain is built from TRBV6-6 and TRBJ1-5, with D unresolved. The receptor was derived from an elderly man in good health. Sequencing used blood. The chain's CDR3 is CASSYSLTGRNQPQHF. CDR3 bases: TGTGCCAGCAGTTACTCGTTAACGGGGAGAAATCAGCCCCAGCATTTT.